This entry features one T cell receptor beta chain sequence. The antigen is unknown. The CDR3 totals 15 residues. V was trimmed by 1 base and J by 5 bases, leaving 13 bases between them. From germline, CDR1 is SGHNT and CDR2 YENEEA. This specimen comes from a study of cytomegalovirus exposure and HLA in healthy donors. Study-wide results and caveats: Both high specificity and high sensitivity reportedly marked the classifier's diagnosis of cytomegalovirus status. Among TCR sequences, most were rare, though some public TCRs appeared in many donors. HLA allele associations emerged for 16,951 TCR beta sequences in a later analysis, at 0.05 false discovery rate. Common viral pathogens seemed to be connected with several of the most significant clusters, according to a later analysis.

Both 60 Vbeta primers and 13 Jbeta primers went into the PCR. The protocol was immunoSEQ multiplex PCR, while the TCRdb copy is restricted to in-frame clones and leaves out a portion. The sample comprises fewer than 200,000 clones, roughly 80% of which are singletons, and about 0.82% rests with the top ten. The V call is TRBV11-3, the J call TRBJ2-3, with D uncertain. What was sequenced was PBMCs. The sequence was obtained from a woman in her late teens or twenties in good health and CMV-seronegative. CDR3 residues: CASSLGQTTRDTQYF. CDR3 in DNA: TGTGCCAGCAGCTTAGGGCAGACAACGCGAGATACGCAGTATTTT.